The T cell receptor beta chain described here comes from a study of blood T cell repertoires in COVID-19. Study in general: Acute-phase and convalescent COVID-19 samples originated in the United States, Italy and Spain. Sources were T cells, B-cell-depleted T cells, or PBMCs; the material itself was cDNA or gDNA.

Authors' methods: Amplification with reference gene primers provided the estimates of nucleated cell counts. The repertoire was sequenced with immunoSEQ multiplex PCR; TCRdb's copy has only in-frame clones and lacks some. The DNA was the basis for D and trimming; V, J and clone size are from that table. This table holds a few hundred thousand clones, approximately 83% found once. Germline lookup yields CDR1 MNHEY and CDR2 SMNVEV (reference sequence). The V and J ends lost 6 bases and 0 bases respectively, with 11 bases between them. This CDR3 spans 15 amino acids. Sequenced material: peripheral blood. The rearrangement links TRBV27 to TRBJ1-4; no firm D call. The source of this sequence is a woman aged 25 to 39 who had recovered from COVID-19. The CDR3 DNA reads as TGTGCCAGCAGGGAAACAGATGCAACTAATGAAAAACTGTTTTTT. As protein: CASRETDATNEKLFF.